The subject of this entry is one T cell receptor (beta chain). Its antigen is currently not known. Per-nucleotide qualities are absent, and no much larger clonotype sits a single base away. The data originate from a study of shared clonotypes between healthy human individuals (dated by TCRdb to the early 2020s). For context, the study as a whole: A couple of women and three men aged 18 to 49 years were included in the cohort. For each donor, three plates each were used for CD4 naive and CD4 memory, two plates were used for CD8 naive, and one plate was used for CD8 memory. The study deeply sequenced blood TCR repertoires of five healthy adults to estimate repertoire size and the extent of clonotype sharing between individuals. To increase sequencing depth and limit assay-specific biases, TCR repertoire library preparation and sequencing were carried out by different laboratories using diverse techniques. Each donor's leukapheresis produced roughly between about 0.8 and 10 billion PBMCs.

Using the deep immunoSEQ assay, multiplex PCR amplified TCR CDR3 regions from genomic DNA. Extracted genomic DNA from each cell subset was spread evenly across all wells of several immunoSEQ 96-well plates, with each plate serving as a replicate. For sorted subsets, each replicate PCR was loaded with about 200 ng genomic DNA, equivalent to approximately 27,000 T cell genomes. Purified libraries were quantified with a Qubit 3.0 fluorometer, sized on a Bioanalyzer 2100, and re-quantified with the KAPA Library Quantification kit. Every immunoSEQ 96-well plate was sequenced on a separate single-read 150-cycle Illumina NextSeq 550 flow cell. As for how the authors treated the data: The immunoSEQ output contained only junctional sequences without quality scores, so filtering could not match that applied to full-length reads. Sequences were annotated with PyIR, a Python wrapper for IgBLAST v1.9, using IMGT germline references to assign V/J genes and CDR3. Any read was removed if the V/J assignment was weak (E-value above 1e-6), the CDR3 was missing, or the read contained stop codons, out-of-frame junctions, or ambiguous translated residues. V3J clonotypes were defined as sequences sharing the same inferred V gene, J gene, and CDR3 amino acid sequence. The percentage overlap between two repertoires was calculated by dividing the number of shared unique clonotypes by the size of the smaller repertoire. Three approaches were used to assess repertoire richness: RTK rarefaction, the Chao1 estimator, and Recon v2.1 estimates of unobserved clonotypes. Generation probabilities for all TCRbeta clonotypes obtained by the gDNA method from several donors were computed using OLGA. This is the immuneACCESS table as TCRdb keeps it, with only in-frame sequences that have V and J called. A part of the clones is gone; compared with another copy, unresolved V genes explain less than half, and the rest is unexplained. The V and J calls and the clone size are those of that table, but D and trimming were determined from the DNA. The sample table contains 950,000 to 1,300,000 clones; only one count was recorded for 65% to 75% of them. Approximately 1.5% of the sample belongs to the ten largest clones.

What the work shows at the level of the full study, not this receptor alone: When a few donors were compared, the shared fraction of clonotypes was about 5% for naive CD4, about 4% for naive CD8, more than 2% for memory CD4, and less than 0.45% for memory CD8. Naive subsets generally had larger estimated clonotype richness than memory subsets did. Because the study included only a small number of donors, the genetic and exposure-history diversity represented was limited. Sampling was restricted to blood, and TCR repertoires in tissues likely differ from the TCR repertoires found in blood. Incomplete sequencing was indicated by rarefaction of sorted-subset datasets, despite the large sequencing depth. Compared with non-shared clonotypes, the clonotypes found in all four sorted-subset donors had higher generation probabilities. Pairwise subsampling led to the expectation that sequencing depth would affect the degree of clonotype sharing among donors.

V is reduced by 1 base and J by 1 base, leaving a spacing of 8 bases between them. The CDR3 has 14 amino acids, counting the end cysteine and phenylalanine. The read is trimmed to its CDR3 DNA, 42 bases read in frame from base 1. The germline V gene supplies CDR1 KGHSH and CDR2 LQKENI. The donors were healthy, HIV-negative adults with no recently reported acute infections or vaccinations. Every donor was a Caucasian adult residing in Nashville, Tennessee, USA. CD4+ T cells were enriched by magnetic negative selection, after which naive cells were positively selected on CD45RA and the negative fraction was taken as the memory subset. After blood collection by leukapheresis, PBMCs were isolated using Ficoll-Histopaque density gradient centrifugation and then cryopreserved in the vapor phase of liquid nitrogen. Purity and quantity of every magnetically sorted T cell population were checked by analytical flow cytometry. Genomic DNA was isolated from each sorted fraction and quantified by UV absorbance on a Nanodrop 2000c.

The source is a man aged 18 to 30 in good health. The chain is assembled from TRBV18 and TRBJ2-7; the D segment could be TRBD1, given 6 matching bases. What was sequenced was memory CD4+ T cells sorted from blood. What the cell subset or site label conveys for this sample: CD45RA-negative fraction. The sequenced DNA: TGTGCCAGCTCACCACAGGGGGAATCCTACGAGCAGTACTTC. Its amino acids are CASSPQGESYEQYF.